Below are 21 T cell receptor beta chains sequenced from a single sample in a study of blood T cell repertoires in COVID-19. Sequencing was performed with immunoSEQ multiplex PCR; in TCRdb, only in-frame clones are kept and a portion is missing. This table holds around 58,000 clones, over 75% found once. Sequencing was done on a sample of peripheral blood. These receptors all stem from a human donor with active COVID-19. The donor label of this sample is uncertain.

This rearrangement joins TRBV7-9 to TRBJ1-3; 7 nucleotides align to TRBD1. Germline CDR1 reads SEHNR; CDR2 reads FQNEAQ (reference sequence). This CDR3 region has 16 residues. The junction had 7 bases not matched to a gene; V was cut back by 5 bases and J by 0 bases. DNA of the CDR3: TGTGCCAGCAGCCCCCGGACAGGCCTCTCTGGAAACACCATATATTTT. Amino acids: CASSPRTGLSGNTIYF. Supplemented by reference TRBV7-9 and TRBJ1-3, the full variable domain reads DTGVSQNPRHKITKRGQNVTFRCDPISEHNRLYWYRQTLGQGPEFLTYFQNEAQLEKSRLLSDRFSAERPKGSFSTLEIQRTEQGDSAMYLCASSPRTGLSGNTIYFGEGSWLTVV.

The chain uses TRBV5-1 and TRBJ1-1; weak D call: TRBD1 (5 bases). This CDR3 has 15 residues. V was cut by 1 base and J by 4 bases, with 14 bases left in between. Germline V lookup: CDR1 SGHRS, CDR2 YFSETQ. CDR3 amino acids: CASSLMRDSGTEAFF. CDR3 DNA sequence: TGCGCCAGCAGCTTGATGCGGGACTCAGGCACTGAAGCTTTCTTT.

The rearrangement links TRBV27 to TRBJ2-7; D is possibly TRBD1 (6 bases). CDR3 length: 14 residues. V lost 5 bases, J lost 4 bases, and 15 bases lay in between. CDR1 and CDR2 from the germline V gene are MNHEY and SMNVEV (reference sequence). In DNA form, the CDR3 reads TGTGCCAGCAGTCTCCAGGGGACGGGGTACGAGCAGTACTTC. This sequence encodes CASSLQGTGYEQYF.

The chain uses TRBV9 and TRBJ2-5; D gene uncertain. The CDR3 contains 13 residues. V lost 7 bases and J 0 bases, leaving 10 bases between the germline ends. CDR1 SGDLS and CDR2 YYNGEE come from the germline V gene. In DNA form, the CDR3 reads TGTGCCAGCTCACAAGCGAACCAAGAGACCCAGTACTTC. This sequence encodes CASSQANQETQYF.

V is TRBV28 and J is TRBJ1-4, with 10 bases fitting TRBD1. This CDR3 is built from 13 residues. Looked up from germline, CDR1 is MDHEN and CDR2 is SYDVKM. The V gene end was trimmed by 8 bases and the J gene end by 7 bases; junction bases not matched to a gene: 4. The CDR3: CASRTGGSEKLFF. CDR3 DNA sequence: TGTGCCAGCCGGACAGGGGGATCTGAAAAACTGTTTTTT.

This rearrangement joins TRBV18 to TRBJ1-3; D is perhaps TRBD1 (6 bases). Germline V gives CDR1 KGHSH, CDR2 LQKENI. The CDR3 extends over 15 amino acids. V lost 6 bases to trimming and J lost 4 bases, with 16 bases between them. The CDR3 sequence is CASSPDGQSGNTIYF. The CDR3 nucleotides read TGTGCCAGCTCGCCCGACGGACAGTCCGGAAACACCATATATTTT.

This sequence joins TRBV7-2 and TRBJ1-2, with D perhaps TRBD1 (5 bases). This CDR3 contains 12 residues. Looked up from germline, CDR1 is SGHTA and CDR2 is FQGNSA. The ends were cut back, 6 bases at V and 2 bases at J, with 7 bases in the middle. The CDR3 DNA follows: TGTGCCAGCAGTTCAGGGAACTATGGCTACACCTTC. Translated: CASSSGNYGYTF.

DNA for the CDR3: TGTGCCAGCAGCCAAGGAGTTGGCGGGACAGGGGATACGCAGTATTTT. Protein sequence: CASSQGVGGTGDTQYF. This sequence joins TRBV3-1 (or the pseudogene TRBV3-2) and TRBJ2-3, with TRBD1 identical over 9 bases. CDR3 length equals 16 residues. CDR1 and CDR2 from the germline V gene are LGHDT and YNNKEL (reference sequence). V lost 1 base, J lost 6 bases, and 8 bases stayed unmatched.

The chain uses TRBV5-1 and TRBJ1-5, with a possible D match to TRBD1 (5 bases). The V gene's germline CDR1 is SGHRS and CDR2 YFSETQ. Trimming cost V 6 bases and J 10 bases, with 20 bases left between them. This CDR3 region has 14 residues. The CDR3: CASTSSFLGPPQHF. In DNA form, the CDR3 reads TGCGCCAGCACTTCATCTTTTTTGGGGCCCCCCCAGCATTTT. The whole variable domain, remainder taken from reference TRBV5-1 and TRBJ1-5, is KAGVTQTPRYLIKTRGQQVTLSCSPISGHRSVSWYQQTPGQGLQFLFEYFSETQRNKGNFPGRFSGRQFSNSRSEMNVSTLELGDSALYLCASTSSFLGPPQHFGDGTRLSIL.

V gene TRBV15 combines with J gene TRBJ1-1, with a tentative D call TRBD1 (6 bases). Germline values: CDR1 LNHNV, CDR2 YYDKDF (reference sequence). The CDR3 runs to 15 residues. V lost 1 base and J 4 bases, leaving 13 bases between the germline ends. For the CDR3, the DNA is TGTGCCACCAGCAGAGGCTCACACAGGGCCACTGAAGCTTTCTTT. This encodes CATSRGSHRATEAFF.

This clone was seen only once. This chain uses TRBV6-2 or TRBV6-3 with TRBJ1-2, with D unresolved. Germline assignment: CDR1 MNHEY and CDR2 SVGEGT. Trimming removed 2 bases at V and 5 bases at J, with 21 bases between. CDR3 length equals 17 residues. This CDR3 reads CASSYQFLGSLLYGYTF. CDR3 nucleotide sequence: TGTGCCAGCAGTTACCAGTTTCTCGGGTCGCTGCTTTATGGCTACACCTTC.

The chain joins TRBV19 to TRBJ1-5; unclear D gene. Deletions cut 0 bases from V and 7 bases from J, with 10 bases between. The CDR3 sequence is 14 residues long. The V gene's germline CDR1 is LNHDA and CDR2 SQIVND (reference sequence). CDR3 sequence reads: CASSIDLSGQPQHF. The DNA for the CDR3 is TGTGCCAGTAGTATAGATCTATCGGGGCAGCCCCAGCATTTT.

To note about this clone: Other DNA sequences in this sample translate to the same CDR3. As DNA, the CDR3 is TGCAGCGTGGCACGAGGTTACGAGCAGTACTTC. Amino acids: CSVARGYEQYF. The chain has TRBV29-1 and TRBJ2-7, with no clear D. The CDR3 has 11 residues. Germline-derived CDR1 and CDR2 are SQVTM and ANQGSEA. V was cut by 6 bases and J by 4 bases, with 10 bases left in between.

The chain combines TRBV11-2 with TRBJ2-1; 15 nucleotides align to TRBD2. J was trimmed by 9 bases and V by 5 bases; bases with no gene match: 5. Germline values: CDR1 SGHAT, CDR2 FQNNGV. The CDR3 spans 15 residues. The DNA for the CDR3 is TGTGCCAGCAGCGCGGGACTAGCGGGAGGTAGTGAGCAGTTCTTC. It specifies CASSAGLAGGSEQFF.

V and J are TRBV4-3 and TRBJ2-3, with D maybe TRBD2 (6 bases). Germline CDR1 and CDR2: LGHNA and YSLEER. This CDR3 region has 16 residues. V lost 0 bases to trimming and J lost 5 bases, with 15 bases between them. The CDR3 loop is CASSQEYGGVVDTQYF. CDR3 in DNA: TGCGCCAGCAGCCAAGAGTACGGCGGGGTGGTAGATACGCAGTATTTT.

The chain combines TRBV4-1 with TRBJ2-5, with 7 bases aligning to TRBD2. With 0 bases clipped from V and 5 bases from J, the junction kept 9 bases outside the gene matches. The V gene's germline CDR1 is MGHRA and CDR2 YSYEKL. The CDR3 loop spans 16 amino acids. The CDR3 is CASSQDARAGGETQYF. CDR3 DNA: TGCGCCAGCAGCCAAGATGCGAGGGCCGGGGGGGAGACCCAGTACTTC.

This sequence joins TRBV4-3 and TRBJ2-2, with 9 bases fitting TRBD2. There are 17 residues in the CDR3. Germline V gene lookup returns CDR1 LGHNA and CDR2 YSLEER. V shed 1 base, J shed 3 bases, and the junction held 6 bases outside the gene matches. CDR3 sequence reads: CASSQVISGGDTGELFF. CDR3 nucleotides: TGCGCCAGCAGCCAAGTGATTAGCGGGGGTGACACCGGGGAGCTGTTTTTT.

The chain recombines TRBV4-2 with TRBJ2-7; 11 nucleotides match TRBD1. Per germline, CDR1 LGHNA and CDR2 YNFKEQ. V dropped 1 base and J dropped 0; count of bases not matched to a gene: 2. The CDR3 runs to 16 residues. The CDR3 spells CASSQGTGGPSYEQYV. The CDR3 DNA is TGTGCCAGCAGCCAAGGGACAGGGGGCCCCTCCTACGAGCAGTACGTC.

This clone was seen once. The chain carries TRBV6-4 and TRBJ2-1; 8 nucleotides agree with TRBD2. This CDR3 spans 15 amino acids. Per the germline V gene, CDR1 is MRHNA and CDR2 is SNTAGT. V shed 6 bases and J 3 bases; nucleotides not matched to a gene: 7. The CDR3: CASRKLADLYNEQFF. CDR3 sequence (DNA): TGTGCCAGCAGAAAACTAGCGGACCTCTACAATGAGCAGTTCTTC.

This chain connects TRBV11-2 to TRBJ2-1; 11 bases agree with TRBD2. Germline CDR1 reads SGHAT; CDR2 reads FQNNGV. The CDR3 length is 14 residues. Trimming at V came to 1 base and at J to 8 bases, leaving 1 base not matched to a gene. CDR3 DNA sequence: TGTGCCAGCAGCTTAGGACTAGCGGGACATGAGCAGTTCTTC. Protein product: CASSLGLAGHEQFF. Full variable domain (remainder filled in from reference TRBV11-2 and TRBJ2-1): EAGVAQSPRYKIIEKRQSVAFWCNPISGHATLYWYQQILGQGPKLLIQFQNNGVVDDSQLPKDRFSAERLKGVDSTLKIQPAKLEDSAVYLCASSLGLAGHEQFFGPGTRLTVL.

This clone came up once. The chain has TRBV6-5 and TRBJ1-1; D uncertain. The length of the CDR3 is 14 residues. V dropped 7 bases and J dropped 0 bases, with 12 bases sitting between them. CDR1 is MNHEY and CDR2 is SVGAGI in the germline V gene. The CDR3 DNA follows: TGTGCCAGCACCCGAGGATGGATGAACACTGAAGCTTTCTTT. Protein product: CASTRGWMNTEAFF.